Listed below are T cell receptor beta chains from one sample, sequenced in a study of PD-L1 blockade in urothelial cancer. Libraries were prepared by immunoSEQ multiplex PCR; TCRdb keeps only in-frame clonotypes and omits some of them. Altogether 90,000 or so clones are present, 85% to 90% being singletons, with the ten largest covering around 1.5%. Specimen: PBMCs, collected around atezolizumab (anti-PD-L1) treatment. These receptors all stem from a man aged 55 to 70 with urothelial cancer. Each CDR3 is given with its conserved first and last residue. The D gene is left open where the match is weak. A clone size is listed for some rows: how often the clone was seen (once, few, many), or a class if it is expanded.

abundance	v_gene	d_gene	j_gene	CDR3nt	CDR3aa
-	TRBV7-9	-	TRBJ1-1	TGTGCCAGCACCCCATTAGTTACGAACACTGAAGCTTTCTTT	CASTPLVTNTEAFF
once	TRBV6-4	-	TRBJ2-7	TGTGCCAGCAGTACCGCCCTGAGAGCCGAGCAGTACTTC	CASSTALRAEQYF
-	TRBV5-4	TRBD1	TRBJ2-1	TGTGCCAGCAGTCCCTCCGGGACAGTGACATACAATGAGCAGTTCTTC	CASSPSGTVTYNEQFF
-	TRBV7-2	-	TRBJ1-2	TGTGCCAGCAGCGAACAACCTAACTATGGCTACACCTTC	CASSEQPNYGYTF
-	TRBV4-1	-	TRBJ2-1	TGCGCCAGCAGCCAAGATAGTTTTGCCAGGGCCTACAATGAGCAGTTCTTC	CASSQDSFARAYNEQFF
-	TRBV5-5	-	TRBJ2-7	TGTGCCAGCAGCTTGGCTACAGGGAATCGTTATTACGAGCAGTACTTC	CASSLATGNRYYEQYF
-	TRBV29-1	-	TRBJ2-5	TGCAGCGTCGACCAACAGGACCCCAGGACCCAGTACTTC	CSVDQQDPRTQYF
-	TRBV21-1	-	TRBJ2-1	TGTGCCAGCAGCGGTACTGGGACGGTCCCGGGACTAGCGGGCAGGCCCTACAATGAGCAGTTCTTC	CASSGTGTVPGLAGRPYNEQFF
-	TRBV7-7	TRBD1	TRBJ2-1	TGTGCTAGCAGCTTAGGACAGGGCACCTACAATGAGCAGTTCTTC	CASSLGQGTYNEQFF
-	TRBV18	-	TRBJ2-7	TGTGCCAGCTCACCGCCTCCCGGGCAGGGTTCCTACGAGCAGTACTTC	CASSPPPGQGSYEQYF
once	TRBV5-1	-	TRBJ2-5	TGCGCCAGCAGCTTGGCCATTAGTACAGCTGGTCCCCAGACCCAGTACTTC	CASSLAISTAGPQTQYF
-	TRBV2	TRBD2	TRBJ2-3	TGTGCCAGCAGATCGGGGAGGGTGGGGCTAGATACGCAGTATTTT	CASRSGRVGLDTQYF